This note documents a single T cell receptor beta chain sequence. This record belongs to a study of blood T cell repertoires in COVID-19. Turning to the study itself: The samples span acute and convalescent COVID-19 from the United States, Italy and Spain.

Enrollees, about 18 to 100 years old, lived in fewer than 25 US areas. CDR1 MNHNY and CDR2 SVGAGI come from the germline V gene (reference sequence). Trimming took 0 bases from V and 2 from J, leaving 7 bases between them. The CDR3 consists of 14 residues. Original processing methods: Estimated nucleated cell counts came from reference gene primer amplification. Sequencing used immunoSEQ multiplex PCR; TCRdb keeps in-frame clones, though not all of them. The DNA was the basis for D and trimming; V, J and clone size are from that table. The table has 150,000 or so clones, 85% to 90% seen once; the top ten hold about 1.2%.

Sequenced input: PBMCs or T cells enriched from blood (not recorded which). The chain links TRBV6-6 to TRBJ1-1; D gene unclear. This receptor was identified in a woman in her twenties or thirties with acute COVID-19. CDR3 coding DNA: TGTGCCAGCAGTTACTCTGAGGTCAACACTGAAGCTTTCTTT. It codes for CASSYSEVNTEAFF.